This TCR beta chain was documented in a study of cytomegalovirus exposure and HLA in healthy donors. The PCR had 60 Vbeta and 13 Jbeta primers. The data were produced by immunoSEQ multiplex PCR, yet TCRdb's version contains in-frame clones alone and is incomplete. The sample has 70,000 to 80,000 clones. V dropped 0 bases and J dropped 1 base, with 9 bases sitting between them. Looked up from germline, CDR1 is KGHSH and CDR2 is LQKENI. The CDR3 has 15 amino acids. The chain employs TRBV18 and TRBJ2-5; unclear D gene. The source is a middle-aged man in good health and CMV-seronegative. Sample: PBMCs. CDR3: CASSPPLGSQETQYF. The CDR3 nucleotides are TGTGCCAGCTCACCACCTTTGGGCTCCCAAGAGACCCAGTACTTC.